The present TCR beta chain was sequenced within a study of response to subunit inactivated influenza vaccine. Concerning this clonotype: The antigen is not known.

Trimming took 7 bases from V and 8 from J; bases not matched to a gene: 13. Germline CDR1 SQVTM, CDR2 ANQGSEA. This CDR3 has 14 amino acids. A single record per CDR3 protein comes from TCRdb applying MiXCR to the RT-PCR reads. Among fewer than 800,000 distinct CDR3 sequences listed, 15% to 18% were seen once. Study-wide findings and caveats: The authors put forward the suggestion that each seasonal influenza vaccination may bring in only a limited number of new T cells.

The sequenced sample was PBMCs from blood, obtained about 13 days after vaccination. This rearrangement joins TRBV29-1 to TRBJ2-3; TRBD1 matches 9 bases. This clonotype was obtained from a middle-aged man who received an inactivated influenza vaccine. CDR3 sequence: CSGGQGPGMGTQYF. CDR3 DNA sequence: TGCAGCGGAGGACAGGGGCCCGGCATGGGTACGCAGTATTTT.